These T cell receptor beta chains were read from a single sample in a study of early T cells in non-severe SARS-CoV-2 infection. TCRdb used MiXCR to reprocess the 5' RACE reads, holding one entry per CDR3 protein. The sample contains thousands of distinct CDR3 sequences, about 5% of which appear only once. Sequencing was done on a sample of whole blood. Receptors originate from an adult who was a healthcare worker with PCR-confirmed SARS-CoV-2 infection or an uninfected control (not recorded which). Both conserved end residues are part of each CDR3. D genes are given only for firm matches. Clone size is not always given. Where it is, it says once, few, many or a class for expanded clones.

TRBD2	TRBV20-1	TRBJ2-3	medium-sized	TGCAGTGCTTCCTCCGGGACTAGCAGCGCAGATACGCAGTATTTT	CSASSGTSSADTQYF
TRBD1	TRBV11-2	TRBJ2-7	many	TGTGCCAGCAGCTGGGACAGATCCTACGAGCAGTACTTC	CASSWDRSYEQYF
TRBD2	TRBV29-1	TRBJ2-7	medium-sized	TGCAGCGTTTGGACTAGCGTTTCCTACGAGCAGTACTTC	CSVWTSVSYEQYF
TRBD1	TRBV15	TRBJ1-4	many	TGTGCCACCAGCAGGGGGGGGACAGGCCGACCTCGAGGGAAACTGTTTTTT	CATSRGGTGRPRGKLFF
TRBD1	TRBV10-2	TRBJ2-7	many	TGCGCCAGCAGTGGTCAGACAGGGCGAGAGCAGTACTTC	CASSGQTGREQYF
.	TRBV6-1	TRBJ2-5	.	TGTGCCAGCAGTGAATGGGACACCTGGTACCAAGAGACCCAGTACTTC	CASSEWDTWYQETQYF
TRBD1	TRBV12-3/TRBV12-4	TRBJ2-7	.	TGTGCCAGCAGTGTAGGGACAGGATACGAGCAGTACTTC	CASSVGTGYEQYF
TRBD2	TRBV5-1	TRBJ2-2	few	TGCGCCAGCAGCTTCGGACTAGCGGGAGGGGTCACCGGGGAGCTGTTTTTT	CASSFGLAGGVTGELFF
.	TRBV6-2/TRBV6-3	TRBJ1-5	medium-sized	TGTGCCAGCAGTTACTCGAGGGAGTGGCAGCCCCAGCATTTT	CASSYSREWQPQHF
.	TRBV20-1	TRBJ2-7	many	TGCAGTGCTAGAGTGGAATACGAGCAGTACTTC	CSARVEYEQYF
TRBD2	TRBV6-2/TRBV6-3	TRBJ2-1	few	TGTGCCAGCAGTCTTAGCGGGGCCCCTTACAATGAGCAGTTCTTC	CASSLSGAPYNEQFF
.	TRBV11-1	TRBJ1-1	medium-sized	TGTGCCAGCAGCTTATGGGGGTTTCGAGCTTTCTTT	CASSLWGFRAFF
TRBD1	TRBV20-1	TRBJ2-4	medium-sized	TGCAGTGCTAGGGATACAGGGGGGCTAGCCAAAAACATTCAGTACTTC	CSARDTGGLAKNIQYF
.	TRBV14	TRBJ2-7	many	TGTGCCAGCAGCCAAGGTGTAGCGATCACCTACGAGCAGTACTTC	CASSQGVAITYEQYF
TRBD2	TRBV6-6	TRBJ2-3	medium-sized	TGTGCCAGCAGCCCTATCCTGGCTAGCGGGGGAGCAGATACGCAGTATTTT	CASSPILASGGADTQYF
.	TRBV4-2	TRBJ2-3	medium-sized	TGTGCCAGCAGCCAATCAGCCGGGGGAGAGGGCACAGATACGCAGTATTTT	CASSQSAGGEGTDTQYF
.	TRBV28	TRBJ2-7	many	TGTGCCAGCAGTTTTAGGGGCGTCTTGTACGAGCAGTACTTC	CASSFRGVLYEQYF
TRBD1	TRBV10-2	TRBJ2-7	many	TGCGCCAGCAGTGAAGAAATTGGGACAGGGATAGCGGACGAGCAGTACTTC	CASSEEIGTGIADEQYF
TRBD2	TRBV5-4	TRBJ2-3	many	TGTGCCAGCAGCTTGGGGGCTAGCGGGACCACAGATACGCAGTATTTT	CASSLGASGTTDTQYF
TRBD2	TRBV28	TRBJ2-1	few	TGTGCCACCCGGGGGGACGGGGCCAGCTCCTACAATGAGCAGTTCTTC	CATRGDGASSYNEQFF
.	TRBV5-1	TRBJ2-7	many	TGCGCCAGCAGCTTTTCCGGGGGTACCTACGAGCAGTACTTC	CASSFSGGTYEQYF
.	TRBV5-1	TRBJ1-2	.	TGCGCCAGCAGCCCGGAGGAGTTCTATGGCTACACCTTC	CASSPEEFYGYTF
TRBD2	TRBV29-1	TRBJ2-3	many	TGCAGCGTTGGGGGCGAGGCAGCGGGAGCGACAGATACGCAGTATTTT	CSVGGEAAGATDTQYF
TRBD2	TRBV6-5	TRBJ2-1	many	TGTGCCAGCAGTTACGAGGTTAGCGGGATCGACGAGCAGTTCTTC	CASSYEVSGIDEQFF
.	TRBV5-1	TRBJ1-1	.	TGCGCCAGCAGCTTGGACGCCAGGACGACCACTGAAGCTTTCTTT	CASSLDARTTTEAFF
TRBD2	TRBV20-1	TRBJ2-1	many	TGCAGTGCTAGAGCCGGGACTAGCGGGAGAACACGCTACAATGAGCAGTTCTTC	CSARAGTSGRTRYNEQFF
TRBD2	TRBV7-3	TRBJ2-1	medium-sized	TGTGCCAGCAGCTCAGGGGGGCCCGGACTAGCGGGATACAATGAGCAGTTCTTC	CASSSGGPGLAGYNEQFF